The clone carrying this T cell receptor (beta chain) was recorded a few times. Its target is not known. Germline values: CDR1 LGHNT, CDR2 FRNRAP. CDR3 length equals 16 residues. The V gene lost 7 bases and the J gene lost 5 bases, with 20 bases spanning the gap. The sample belongs to a study of CD8 T cells in ankylosing spondylitis. General observations from the study: Within matched ankylosing spondylitis synovial fluid, disease-linked clones were reportedly significantly enriched. A TCR beta motif of about 8 highly homologous variants seemed to mark ankylosing spondylitis blood.

TCR beta libraries were made by quantitative 5'-RACE with molecular barcodes. TCRdb independently ran MiXCR on the 5' RACE reads; one entry per CDR3 protein. The table lists hundreds of thousands of distinct CDR3 sequences, 15% to 20% of them singletons. The specimen sequenced was blood, either unsorted or a sorted T cell fraction (not recorded which). V usage is TRBV12-5 and J usage is TRBJ2-2; D not resolved. This TCR derives from a male donor with ankylosing spondylitis. CDR3 bases: TGTGCTAGTGCCCTGGACCCGGAGACCGTTACCGGGGAGCTGTTTTTT. It yields the protein CASALDPETVTGELFF. Full variable domain (rest looked up from reference TRBV12-5 and TRBJ2-2): DARVTQTPRHKVTEMGQEVTMRCQPILGHNTVFWYRQTMMQGLELLAYFRNRAPLDDSGMPKDRFSAEMPDATLATLKIQPSEPRDSAVYFCASALDPETVTGELFFGEGSRLTVL.